This T cell receptor (beta chain) was recovered during a study of shared clonotypes between healthy human individuals. Turning to the study itself: Donors had three CD4 naive, three CD4 memory, two CD8 naive and one CD8 memory plate apiece. Notes on the study in general: Clonotype sharing across several donors was observed for 4% to 5.5% of naive CD4 clonotypes.

Only in-frame clones appear in the TCRdb table, and some are missing; sequencing was by immunoSEQ multiplex PCR. The table lists some 2.1 million clones, approximately 92% of them singletons. V trimming: 8 bases; J trimming: 4 bases; junction bases outside the gene matches: 11. The CDR3 spans 14 residues. Germline-derived CDR1 and CDR2 are MNHEY and SMNVEV (reference sequence). Only CD45RO-negative cells positively selected for CCR7 counted as naive CD8 cells, so terminally differentiated effector memory CD45RA+ cells were excluded. Only Caucasian adults living in Nashville, Tennessee served as donors. About this clone: Its antigen is still unknown.

This receptor was identified in a man younger than 35 in good health. Some clones in this sample may be carry-over from other donors' samples. The chain carries TRBV27 and TRBJ2-7; 7 nucleotides align to TRBD2. Sequencing was performed on naive CD8+ T cells from PBMCs. The CDR3 nucleotides are TGTGCCAGCTGGGGGGGGGATGCCCCTTACGAGCAGTACTTC. Protein: CASWGGDAPYEQYF.